There are many counts of the clone carrying this T cell receptor (beta chain). These data originate in a study of T cells in Graves' hyperthyroidism and ophthalmopathy. The investigators amplified TCR beta CDR3 regions from RNA transcripts. The HTBI set primed first-round TCR CDR3 RT-PCR. TCRdb re-analysed the multiplex PCR reads in MiXCR, keeping a single row per CDR3 protein. Of 640,000 or so distinct CDR3 sequences in the sample, 13% to 15% were seen once. The CDR3 covers 14 residues. V gave up 0 bases and J gave up 3 bases, with 11 bases separating them. Germline CDR1 and CDR2: DFQATT and SNEGSKA (reference sequence).

This chain connects TRBV20-1 to TRBJ1-1, with D unresolved. Material for sequencing was blood. This TCR was recovered from a young woman with Graves' ophthalmopathy. This CDR3 is CSARESQIYTEAFF. The CDR3 DNA follows: TGCAGTGCTAGAGAGAGTCAGATATACACTGAAGCTTTCTTT.